This entry lists 13 T cell receptor beta chains sequenced from one sample in a study of cytomegalovirus exposure and HLA in healthy donors. Both 60 Vbeta primers and 13 Jbeta primers went into the PCR. Data came from immunoSEQ multiplex PCR; TCRdb stores just in-frame clones and leaves some out. The table counts about 120,000 clones; roughly 3.5% lies in the top ten. The sequenced material came from PBMCs. Receptors originate from a man between 18 and 35 years old in good health and CMV-seronegative.

The chain joins TRBV6-1 to TRBJ2-1; no clear D gene. Per germline, CDR1 MNHNS and CDR2 SASEGT. The CDR3 is 13 amino acids. Between the trimmed V and J ends, which lost 10 bases and 3 bases, there was a span of 13 bases. CDR3 DNA: TGTGCCACTTCAGTACAAATCTACAATGAGCAGTTCTTC. It is translated as CATSVQIYNEQFF.

V is TRBV6-5 and J is TRBJ2-2; D possibly corresponds to TRBD2 (6 bases). The CDR3 covers 15 residues. With 5 bases removed from V and 6 bases from J, the gap between germline ends came to 16 bases. Germline CDR1 is MNHEY and CDR2 is SVGAGI. CDR3 DNA sequence: TGTGCCAGCAGTCAGTTGCGGGGCGCTTCCGGGGAGCTGTTTTTT. This translates into CASSQLRGASGELFF.

In DNA, the CDR3 is TGTGCCAGCAGCTCGGGTCCGCCGGACACTGAAGCTTTCTTT. Translating it yields CASSSGPPDTEAFF. The chain uses TRBV7-2 and TRBJ1-1, with D unresolved. V lost 4 bases and J 3 bases, leaving 12 bases between the germline ends. The germline CDR1 and CDR2 sequences are SGHTA and FQGNSA. The CDR3 spans 14 residues.

V usage is TRBV19 and J usage is TRBJ1-2, with TRBD1 matching 8 bases. This CDR3 spans 16 amino acids. V dropped 4 bases and J dropped 3; count of bases not matched to a gene: 10. Germline CDR1 and CDR2: LNHDA and SQIVND (reference sequence). The DNA for the CDR3 is TGTGCCAGTAGTACCCAGGGACAGGCCCCTTACTATGGCTACACCTTC. As protein: CASSTQGQAPYYGYTF.

This chain connects TRBV28 to TRBJ2-7, with D perhaps TRBD1 (5 bases). Germline V lookup: CDR1 MDHEN, CDR2 SYDVKM. V was trimmed by 4 bases and J by 6 bases, leaving 22 bases between them. The CDR3 has 16 residues. CDR3 residues: CASSSPDSYRLREQYF. CDR3 sequence (DNA): TGTGCCAGCAGTTCACCCGACAGTTACCGATTACGCGAGCAGTACTTC.

CDR3 amino acids: CASSDGPRSSYEQYF. CDR3 bases: TGTGCCAGCAGTGACGGCCCACGGAGCTCCTACGAGCAGTACTTC. The gene calls are TRBV25-1 and TRBJ2-7; D is ambiguous. V was trimmed by 3 bases and J by 0 bases, leaving 12 bases between them. CDR1 MGHDK and CDR2 SYGVNS come from the germline V gene. The CDR3 totals 15 residues.

The chain couples TRBV10-3 to TRBJ2-5; 7 positions agree with TRBD1. Germline CDR1 and CDR2: ENHRY and SYGVKD. There are 16 residues in the CDR3. The ends lost 7 bases at V and 11 bases at J; junction bases unmatched: 22. The CDR3: CAIKLGTTRDQGEQYF. CDR3 coding DNA: TGTGCCATCAAATTAGGTACAACAAGGGACCAGGGGGAGCAGTACTTC.

The V gene is TRBV19, the J gene TRBJ1-2; D gene ambiguous. Trimming shortened V by 5 bases and J by 6 bases, and 10 bases separated the two germline ends. In germline, CDR1 is LNHDA, CDR2 SQIVND (reference sequence). The CDR3 has 12 residues. This CDR3 is CASSRTIDGYTF. DNA of the CDR3: TGTGCCAGTAGTCGGACTATCGATGGCTACACCTTC.

This chain links TRBV2 with TRBJ2-7; D possibly corresponds to TRBD1 (5 bases). Germline CDR1 is SNHLY and CDR2 is FYNNEI. The V end lost 8 bases, the J end lost 2 bases, and 13 bases lay between the germline ends. There are 13 residues in the CDR3. The CDR3 region is CASGPLGAYEQYF. CDR3 nucleotide sequence: TGTGCCAGCGGCCCCCTAGGGGCCTACGAGCAGTACTTC.

The chain employs TRBV11-2 and TRBJ2-3, with 10 bases aligning to TRBD2. V lost 5 bases and J lost 4; bases outside the gene matches: 12. The CDR3 runs 17 residues. Germline loops: CDR1 SGHAT, CDR2 FQNNGV. CDR3 sequence reads: CASSRGHGTSVPDTQYF. CDR3 nucleotide sequence: TGTGCCAGCAGCCGTGGTCACGGGACTAGCGTACCAGATACGCAGTATTTT. Using reference TRBV11-2 and TRBJ2-3 for the parts outside the CDR3, the full variable domain is EAGVAQSPRYKIIEKRQSVAFWCNPISGHATLYWYQQILGQGPKLLIQFQNNGVVDDSQLPKDRFSAERLKGVDSTLKIQPAKLEDSAVYLCASSRGHGTSVPDTQYFGPGTRLTVL.

As DNA, the CDR3 is TGCAGCGTTGATACCGGGACAGGTTATGGCTACACCTTC. Its protein is CSVDTGTGYGYTF. The chain uses TRBV29-1 and TRBJ1-2, with 8 nucleotides matching TRBD1. The CDR3 has 13 amino acids. Losses at the gene ends were 3 bases for V and 5 bases for J; bases not matched to a gene: 5. Germline CDR1 SQVTM, CDR2 ANQGSEA. The full variable domain, its missing parts supplied by reference TRBV29-1 and TRBJ1-2, is SAVISQKPSRDICQRGTSLTIQCQVDSQVTMMFWYRQQPGQSLTLIATANQGSEATYESGFVIDKFPISRPNLTFSTLTVSNMSPEDSSIYLCSVDTGTGYGYTFGSGTRLTVV.

CDR3 DNA sequence: TGTGCCAGCAGTGAATGGATAGCGTTACCTGGAAACACCATATATTTT. This encodes CASSEWIALPGNTIYF. The chain employs TRBV25-1 and TRBJ1-3; D gene ambiguous. Germline assignment: CDR1 MGHDK and CDR2 SYGVNS. V was shortened by 1 base and J by 2 bases, with 12 bases between the two germline ends. CDR3 length: 16 amino acids.

The rearrangement links TRBV28 to TRBJ2-7; TRBD1 aligns across 8 bases. Germline trimming cut 6 bases from V and 1 base from J; bases unmatched to any gene: 14. This CDR3 comprises 17 residues. CDR1 and CDR2 (germline): MDHEN, SYDVKM. The CDR3 protein is CASRPTPGQGASYEQYF. CDR3 coding DNA: TGTGCCAGCAGGCCCACCCCGGGGCAGGGGGCGTCCTACGAGCAGTACTTC.